This passage covers 27 T cell receptor beta chains from one sample sequenced in a study of post-analysis software for immune sequencing data. Overall study results and limits: TRBV segments more frequent in patients than in controls numbered about five and included TRBV5-6, TRBV5-1 and TRBV20-1.

Incorporated into the TCR beta cDNA libraries were unique molecular identifiers, which served to reduce PCR and sequencing biases. TCRdb recomputed calls from the PCR reads with MiXCR, one row per CDR3 protein. The sample contains roughly 800,000 distinct CDR3 sequences, just over 45% of which appear only once. No antigens are known for them. The source material was blood. Every receptor here comes from a girl aged 5-17 years with multiple sclerosis.

This clonotype occurred a few times. The chain joins TRBV28 to TRBJ2-7; 7 bases are shared with TRBD1. Germline-derived CDR1 and CDR2 are MDHEN and SYDVKM. This CDR3 is built from 12 residues. Trimming removed 4 bases from V and 6 bases from J; junction bases left unmatched: 3. CDR3 coding DNA: TGTGCCAGCAGTTGGCCAGGGGGCGAGCAGTACTTC. The encoded protein is CASSWPGGEQYF. The full variable domain, completed using reference TRBV28 and TRBJ2-7, is DVKVTQSSRYLVKRTGEKVFLECVQDMDHENMFWYRQDPGLGLRLIYFSYDVKMKEKGDIPEGYSVSREKKERFSLILESASTNQTSMYLCASSWPGGEQYFGPGTRLTVT.

The rearrangement joins TRBV20-1 to TRBJ2-1, with a tentative D call TRBD2 (6 bases). From germline, CDR1 is DFQATT and CDR2 SNEGSKA (reference sequence). Trimming stripped 2 bases from V and 3 bases from J, with 14 bases between. The CDR3 runs to 15 residues. The CDR3 DNA sequence: TGCAGTGCTAGAATCCTGGCGGGGCGCTACAATGAGCAGTTCTTC. It is translated as CSARILAGRYNEQFF.

This clonotype was detected a few times. This CDR3 is CATSAGQGNGYTF. The CDR3 DNA follows: TGTGCCACCAGCGCGGGACAGGGAAATGGCTACACCTTC. The chain links TRBV24-1 to TRBJ1-2; 9 positions match TRBD1. V was clipped by 7 bases and J by 6 bases; unmatched bases: 5. CDR1 is KGHDR, CDR2 SFDVKD, per germline. The CDR3 totals 13 residues.

J is TRBJ1-2 and V is TRBV6-1; perhaps TRBD1 as D (6 bases). The CDR3 is 15 residues long. In germline, CDR1 is MNHNS, CDR2 SASEGT. Trimming removed 2 bases at V and 5 bases at J, with 15 bases between. CDR3 bases: TGTGCCAGCAGTGAATTGACAGGCCAGTCATATGGCTACACCTTC. Protein product: CASSELTGQSYGYTF.

The chain has TRBV2 and TRBJ2-1; possible D gene TRBD2, 5 bases. Trimming pared 11 bases from V and 4 bases from J, leaving 15 bases between. This CDR3 is built from 13 residues. The germline V gene has CDR1 SNHLY and CDR2 FYNNEI. CDR3 loop: CAGKRTFYNEQFF. DNA for the CDR3: TGTGCCGGAAAGCGGACCTTTTACAATGAGCAGTTCTTC.

The chain combines TRBV25-1 with TRBJ2-1, with D possibly matching TRBD2 (7 bases). Germline assignment: CDR1 MGHDK and CDR2 SYGVNS. The CDR3 totals 12 residues. Between the trimmed V and J ends, which lost 6 bases and 15 bases, there was a span of 18 bases. The CDR3: CASSGGGGSRFF. DNA for the CDR3: TGTGCCAGCAGCGGTGGCGGGGGCTCACGGTTCTTC.

The chain has TRBV6-6 and TRBJ2-1; 9 bases agree with TRBD2. This CDR3 comprises 15 residues. V lost 0 bases, J lost 7 bases, and 4 bases stayed unmatched. The germline gives CDR1 MNHNY, CDR2 SVGAGI (reference sequence). The DNA for the CDR3 is TGTGCCAGCAGTTACTCAGGCGGGAGGGCAAATGAGCAGTTCTTC. Translation gives CASSYSGGRANEQFF.

This clonotype was picked up a small number of times. The chain combines TRBV9 with TRBJ2-7; 11 nucleotides align to TRBD1. The germline CDR1 and CDR2 sequences are SGDLS and YYNGEE. The CDR3 runs 15 residues. V was clipped by 4 bases and J by 2 bases; unmatched bases: 5. The CDR3 DNA is TGTGCCAGCAGCACCGGGACAGGGGGTCCCTACGAGCAGTACTTC. Protein sequence: CASSTGTGGPYEQYF.

This clonotype was recorded only once. The chain couples TRBV24-1 to TRBJ2-3; D may be TRBD1 (5 bases). From germline, CDR1 is KGHDR and CDR2 SFDVKD. Trimming took 3 bases from V and 3 from J, leaving 6 bases between them. This CDR3 has 13 amino acids. In DNA, the CDR3 is TGTGCCACCAGTGATGGGGCAACAGATACGCAGTATTTT. Amino acid sequence: CATSDGATDTQYF.

This chain connects TRBV6-1 to TRBJ2-1; D gene unclear. Per germline, CDR1 MNHNS and CDR2 SASEGT. The CDR3 loop spans 14 amino acids. V lost 10 bases, J lost 0 bases, and 13 bases lay in between. Written as DNA, the CDR3 is TGTGCCACCCCGGGTGGGGACTCCTACAATGAGCAGTTCTTC. Translation: CATPGGDSYNEQFF.

This clonotype was observed a handful of times. At one of its ends the junction is not consistent with the germline gene, which may arise from a read error. This chain joins TRBV29-1 and TRBJ2-5, with D possibly being TRBD1 (5 bases). This CDR3 is 14 amino acids long. Germline V gene data show CDR1 as SQVTM and CDR2 as ANQGSEA. The CDR3 protein is CSVEGVTGRESQYF. DNA of the CDR3: TGCAGCGTTGAAGGCGTAACAGGAAGAGAGTCCCAGTACTTC.

This clonotype was seen just once. Germline is not matched at one junction end, which may reflect a read error. The rearrangement links TRBV5-1 to TRBJ2-6, with a weak D call TRBD2 (6 bases). Germline assignment: CDR1 SGHRS and CDR2 YFSETQ. The CDR3 runs to 19 residues. The CDR3 coding sequence is TGCGCCAGCAGCATGGGGGAGGCAGCCCTAAGCTCTGGGGCCAACGTCCGGACTTTC. Residues: CASSMGEAALSSGANVRTF.

The V and J genes are TRBV7-9 and TRBJ2-5; 13 nucleotides line up with TRBD2. V gave up 4 bases and J gave up 7 bases; unmatched junction bases: 6. Germline CDR1 SEHNR, CDR2 FQNEAQ (reference sequence). This CDR3 has 15 residues. The CDR3 bases are TGTGCCAGCAGCTATCCGGGACTAGCGGGAAGGACCCAGTACTTC. It encodes CASSYPGLAGRTQYF. Filled out from reference TRBV7-9 and TRBJ2-5, the complete variable domain reads DTGVSQNPRHKITKRGQNVTFRCDPISEHNRLYWYRQTLGQGPEFLTYFQNEAQLEKSRLLSDRFSAERPKGSFSTLEIQRTEQGDSAMYLCASSYPGLAGRTQYFGPGTRLLVL.

The genes are TRBV2 and TRBJ2-7; D assignment may be TRBD1 or TRBD2 (5 bases each). The CDR3 is 17 amino acids. Germline V gene sequence: CDR1 SNHLY, CDR2 FYNNEI. V was trimmed by 5 bases and J by 7 bases, leaving 27 bases between them. CDR3 protein: CASSTVPGPAVRGEQYF. The CDR3 DNA follows: TGTGCCAGCAGTACCGTCCCGGGACCAGCGGTCCGAGGGGAGCAGTACTTC.

This clonotype was detected once. The chain couples TRBV27 to TRBJ2-1; 14 bases map to TRBD2. The CDR3 has 20 amino acids. From germline, CDR1 is MNHEY and CDR2 SMNVEV (reference sequence). After removal of 5 bases from V and 0 bases from J, the junction contained 12 bases not matched to a gene. The CDR3 DNA sequence: TGTGCCAGCAGTCCAGGGACTAGCGGGAGAGTAAAAAGCTCCTACAATGAGCAGTTCTTC. Translation: CASSPGTSGRVKSSYNEQFF.

This rearrangement joins TRBV12-3 or TRBV12-4 to TRBJ2-1; D tentatively fits TRBD1 or TRBD2 (5 bases each). The J call is uncertain, as TRBJ2-7 better fits the DNA end. This CDR3 region has 12 residues. The DNA for the CDR3 is TGTGCCACCGGCCCGGGGCCCTACGAGCAGTACTTC. Translating it yields CATGPGPYEQYF.

This chain links TRBV3-1 with TRBJ1-2; perhaps TRBD1 as D (5 bases). V lost 4 bases and J lost 4, with 13 bases in between. Germline CDR1 and CDR2: LGHDT and YNNKEL (reference sequence). This CDR3 comprises 14 residues. This CDR3 is CASSRGWDLYGYTF. The CDR3 DNA reads TGTGCCAGCAGCCGAGGATGGGACCTCTATGGCTACACCTTC.

This clonotype was seen a few times. The chain has TRBV28 and TRBJ2-6, with TRBD2 identical over 7 bases. J gave up 0 bases and V 6 bases, and 11 bases lay outside the gene matches. Looked up from germline, CDR1 is MDHEN and CDR2 is SYDVKM. The CDR3 spans 18 residues. The CDR3 DNA follows: TGTGCCAGCAGCCCCGGGGCTAGCGGACTCTCTGGGGCCAACGTCCTGACTTTC. As protein: CASSPGASGLSGANVLTF.

The rearrangement links TRBV6-1 to TRBJ2-1; D remains ambiguous. CDR1 is MNHNS, CDR2 SASEGT, per germline. The CDR3 totals 14 residues. Trimming removed 5 bases from V and 10 bases from J, with 18 bases in between. CDR3 sequence: CASSKTNRGVEQFF. CDR3 DNA sequence: TGTGCCAGCAGTAAAACAAACAGAGGAGTGGAGCAGTTCTTC.

Only one count was recorded for this clonotype. The chain employs TRBV12-3 or TRBV12-4 and TRBJ2-3; tentatively, D is TRBD2 (6 bases). The V end lost 2 bases, the J end lost 1 base, and 10 bases lay between the germline ends. This CDR3 region has 15 residues. CDR3 coding DNA: TGTGCCAGCAGTTTACTAGCGCCCCGCACAGATACGCAGTATTTT. Encoded protein: CASSLLAPRTDTQYF.

The chain carries TRBV20-1 and TRBJ2-7; 9 positions agree with TRBD1. Losses at the gene ends were 1 base for V and 3 bases for J; bases not matched to a gene: 4. CDR3 length equals 14 residues. Germline-derived CDR1 and CDR2 are DFQATT and SNEGSKA (reference sequence). CDR3 amino acids: CSARGGQGNYEQYF. In DNA form, the CDR3 reads TGCAGTGCTAGAGGGGGACAGGGCAACTACGAGCAGTACTTC.

The chain carries TRBV6-6 and TRBJ2-3; D not resolved. There are 13 residues in the CDR3. Germline-derived CDR1 and CDR2 are MNHNY and SVGAGI (reference sequence). The germline V and J ends were trimmed by 2 bases and 4 bases, with 7 bases remaining between them. CDR3 region: CASSYRIADTQYF. The DNA of the CDR3 is TGTGCCAGCAGTTACCGCATCGCAGATACGCAGTATTTT.

As concerns this clonotype: The junction departs from the called germline gene at one end, perhaps through a read error. The chain has TRBV4-3 and TRBJ2-4; TRBD1 matches 9 bases. TRBJ2-7 matches the DNA end more closely, so the J call is doubtful. CDR3 length equals 15 residues. Germline CDR1 LGHNA, CDR2 YSLEER. DNA of the CDR3: TGCGCCGGCAGCCAAAACGGACAGGGGAGCGACGAGCAGTACTTC. Its translation: CAGSQNGQGSDEQYF.

This clonotype was seen a handful of times. The CDR3 nucleotides are TGTGCCAGCAGAGGGACAGGGTACAATGAGCAGTTCTTC. Its translation is CASRGTGYNEQFF. The chain carries TRBV4-2 and TRBJ2-1, with 9 bases matching TRBD1. This CDR3 region has 13 residues. In germline, CDR1 is LGHNA, CDR2 YNFKEQ. V was pared by 6 bases and J by 4 bases, with 1 base of the junction left unmatched.

The V and J genes are TRBV20-1 and TRBJ2-7; TRBD2 aligns across 11 bases. V was clipped by 0 bases and J by 0 bases; unmatched bases: 4. Germline lookup yields CDR1 DFQATT and CDR2 SNEGSKA (reference sequence). This CDR3 is 16 amino acids long. The CDR3 region has the DNA TGCAGTGCTAGAGACCGAGGACTAGCGGGCTCCTACGAGCAGTACTTC. Protein product: CSARDRGLAGSYEQYF.

The rearrangement joins TRBV5-5 to TRBJ2-1; TRBD2 is a possible D gene (5 bases). Germline V lookup: CDR1 SGHKS, CDR2 YYEKEE (reference sequence). The CDR3 has 14 residues. V dropped 5 bases and J dropped 0 bases, with 9 bases sitting between them. The CDR3 DNA reads as TGTGCCAGCAGACCGGGGAGCTCCTACAATGAGCAGTTCTTC. Amino acids: CASRPGSSYNEQFF.

V usage is TRBV12-3 or TRBV12-4 and J usage is TRBJ2-3, with 7 bases identical to TRBD1. J was trimmed by 9 bases and V by 2 bases; bases with no gene match: 11. The CDR3 runs to 15 residues. In DNA form, the CDR3 reads TGTGCCAGCAGTTTATCTGGCCGGGACAGAGAGACGCAGTATTTT. Translating gives CASSLSGRDRETQYF.